This TCR beta chain was documented in a study of blood T cell repertoires in COVID-19. Study-level information: COVID-19 samples collected from the United States, Italy and Spain covered acute and convalescent phases. Sources were T cells, B-cell-depleted T cells, or PBMCs; the material itself was cDNA or gDNA.

The CDR3 consists of 13 residues. Trimming removed 3 bases from V and 5 bases from J; junction bases left unmatched: 3. Looked up from germline, CDR1 is SGDLS and CDR2 is YYNGEE. Original methodology: Amplified reference gene primers provided the basis for estimating nucleated cell counts. Assay used: immunoSEQ multiplex PCR; TCRdb lists only in-frame clones, some missing. That table furnishes V, J and clone size, whereas the DNA furnished D and trimming. The sample shows more than 95,000 clones, about 87% of them seen only once. The chain has TRBV9 and TRBJ1-2, with 8 bases that match TRBD1. Sequenced: peripheral blood. This TCR was recovered from a human donor in a cohort sampled during active or convalescent COVID-19. The CDR3 DNA follows: TGTGCCAGCAGCGAAGGACAGGGATATGGCTACACCTTC. Amino acid sequence: CASSEGQGYGYTF.